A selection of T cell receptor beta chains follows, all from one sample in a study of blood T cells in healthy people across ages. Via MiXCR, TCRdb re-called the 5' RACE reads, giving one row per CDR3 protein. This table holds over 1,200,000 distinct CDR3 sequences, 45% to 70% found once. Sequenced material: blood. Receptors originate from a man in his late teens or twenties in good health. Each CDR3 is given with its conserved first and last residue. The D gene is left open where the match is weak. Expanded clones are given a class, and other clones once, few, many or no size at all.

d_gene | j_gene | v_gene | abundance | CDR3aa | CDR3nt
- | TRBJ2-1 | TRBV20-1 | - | CSTARTYNEQFF | TGCAGTACAGCGAGAACCTACAATGAGCAGTTCTTC
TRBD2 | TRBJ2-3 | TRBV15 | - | CATSREAGYGDTQYF | TGTGCCACCAGCAGAGAAGCGGGATATGGAGATACGCAGTATTTT
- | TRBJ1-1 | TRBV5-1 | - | CASSLSLEGVNTEAFF | TGCGCCAGCAGCTTGTCACTTGAGGGGGTGAACACTGAAGCTTTCTTT
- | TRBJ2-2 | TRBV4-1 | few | CASSQAGSNTGELFF | TGCGCCAGCAGCCAAGCAGGGTCGAACACCGGGGAGCTGTTTTTT
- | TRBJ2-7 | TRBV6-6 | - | CASSYSPRDTGSYEQYF | TGTGCCAGCAGTTACTCCCCTCGAGACACGGGTTCCTACGAGCAGTACTTC
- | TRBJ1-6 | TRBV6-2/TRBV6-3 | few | CASSYSGTTNSPLHF | TGTGCCAGCAGTTACTCCGGGACAACTAATTCACCCCTCCACTTT
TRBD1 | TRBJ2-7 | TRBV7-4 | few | CASSLIYRQGFDEQYF | TGTGCCAGCAGCTTAATCTACCGACAGGGGTTCGACGAGCAGTACTTC
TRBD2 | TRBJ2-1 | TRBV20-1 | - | CSARTGTSAYNEQFF | TGCAGTGCTAGGACCGGGACTAGCGCCTACAATGAGCAGTTCTTC
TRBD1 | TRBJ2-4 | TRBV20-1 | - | CSARGTGGLGEQYF | TGCAGTGCTAGGGGGACAGGGGGTTTGGGGGAGCAGTACTTC
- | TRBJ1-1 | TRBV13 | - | CASSFTSTGPMGTFF | TGTGCCAGCAGCTTTACCTCAACAGGGCCGATGGGGACTTTCTTT
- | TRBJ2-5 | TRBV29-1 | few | CSESGEVTQYF | TGCAGCGAGTCAGGGGAAGTGACCCAGTACTTC
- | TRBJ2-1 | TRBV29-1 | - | CSVEEVLGYEQFF | TGCAGCGTTGAAGAGGTGTTGGGCTATGAGCAGTTCTTC
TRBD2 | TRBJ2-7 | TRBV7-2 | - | CASSPRWTSGANYEQYF | TGTGCCAGCAGCCCACGATGGACTAGCGGAGCCAACTACGAGCAGTACTTC
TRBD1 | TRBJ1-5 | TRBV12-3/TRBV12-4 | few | CASRLTGNQPQHF | TGTGCCAGCAGGTTGACAGGGAATCAGCCCCAGCATTTT
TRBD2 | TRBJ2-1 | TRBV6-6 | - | CASSTGLARYNEQFF | TGTGCCAGCAGTACGGGACTAGCGAGATACAATGAGCAGTTCTTC
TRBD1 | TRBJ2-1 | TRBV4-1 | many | CASSLRQGYNEQFF | TGCGCCAGCAGCCTTAGACAGGGCTACAATGAGCAGTTCTTC
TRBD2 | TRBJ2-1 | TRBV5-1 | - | CASSLKLAGGYNEQFF | TGCGCCAGCAGCTTAAAACTAGCGGGAGGCTACAATGAGCAGTTCTTC
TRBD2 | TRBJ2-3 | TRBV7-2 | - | CASSAGLYTDTQYF | TGTGCCAGCAGCGCGGGACTATACACAGATACGCAGTATTTT
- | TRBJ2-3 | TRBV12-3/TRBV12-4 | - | CASSHHSGTSTDTQYF | TGTGCCAGCAGCCACCATAGCGGCACTAGCACAGATACGCAGTATTTT
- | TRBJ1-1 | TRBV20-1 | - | CSARGGHTEAFF | TGCAGTGCTAGGGGGGGCCACACTGAAGCTTTCTTT
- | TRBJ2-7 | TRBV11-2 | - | CASSLEGASSSYEQHF | TGTGCCAGCAGCTTAGAAGGGGCGTCGAGCTCCTACGAGCAGCACTTC
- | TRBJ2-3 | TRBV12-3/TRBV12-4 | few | CASSSYRDTQYF | TGTGCCAGCAGTTCTTATCGGGATACGCAGTATTTT
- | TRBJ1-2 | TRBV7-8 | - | CASSLAIKQGYTF | TGTGCCAGCAGCTTAGCGATAAAGCAGGGCTACACCTTC
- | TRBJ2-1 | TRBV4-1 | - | CASRAITYNEQFF | TGCGCCAGCAGGGCTATTACCTACAATGAGCAGTTCTTC
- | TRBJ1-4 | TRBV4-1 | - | CASSQFSLSLQGKNEKLFF | TGCGCCAGCAGCCAATTTTCTTTGTCCCTACAGGGAAAGAATGAAAAACTGTTTTTT